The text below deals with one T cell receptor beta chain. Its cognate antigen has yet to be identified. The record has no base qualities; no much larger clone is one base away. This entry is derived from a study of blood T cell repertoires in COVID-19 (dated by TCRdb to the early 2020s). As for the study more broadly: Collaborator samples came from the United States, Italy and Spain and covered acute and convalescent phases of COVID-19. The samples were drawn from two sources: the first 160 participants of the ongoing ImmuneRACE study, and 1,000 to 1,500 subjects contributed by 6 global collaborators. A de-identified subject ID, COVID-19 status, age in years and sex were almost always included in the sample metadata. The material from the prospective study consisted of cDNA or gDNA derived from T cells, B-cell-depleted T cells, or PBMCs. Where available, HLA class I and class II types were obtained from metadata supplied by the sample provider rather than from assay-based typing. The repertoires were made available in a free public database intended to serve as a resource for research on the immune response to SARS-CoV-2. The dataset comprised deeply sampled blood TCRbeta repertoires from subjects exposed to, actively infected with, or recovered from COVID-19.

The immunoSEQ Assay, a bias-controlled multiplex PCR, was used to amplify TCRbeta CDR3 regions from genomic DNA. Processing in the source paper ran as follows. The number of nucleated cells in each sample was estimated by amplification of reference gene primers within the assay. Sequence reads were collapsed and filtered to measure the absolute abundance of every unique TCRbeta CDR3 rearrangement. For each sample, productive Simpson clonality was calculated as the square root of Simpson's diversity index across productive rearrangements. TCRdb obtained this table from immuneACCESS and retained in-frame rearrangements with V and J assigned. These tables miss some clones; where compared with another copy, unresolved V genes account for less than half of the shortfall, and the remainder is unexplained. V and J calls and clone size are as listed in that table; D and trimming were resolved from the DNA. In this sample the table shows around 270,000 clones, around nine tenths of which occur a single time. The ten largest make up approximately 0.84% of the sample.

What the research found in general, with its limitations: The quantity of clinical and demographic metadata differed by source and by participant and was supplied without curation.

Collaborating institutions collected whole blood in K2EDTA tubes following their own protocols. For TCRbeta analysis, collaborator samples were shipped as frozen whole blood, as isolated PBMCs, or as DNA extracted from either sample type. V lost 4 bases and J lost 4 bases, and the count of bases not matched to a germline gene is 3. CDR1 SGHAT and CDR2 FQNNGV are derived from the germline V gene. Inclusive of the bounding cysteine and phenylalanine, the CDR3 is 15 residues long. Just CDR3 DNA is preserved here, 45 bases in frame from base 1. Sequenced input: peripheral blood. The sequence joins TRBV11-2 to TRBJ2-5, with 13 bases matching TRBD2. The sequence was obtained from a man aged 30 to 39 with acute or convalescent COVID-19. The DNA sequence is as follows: TGTGCCAGCAGCTGGACTAGCGGGAGAAGAGAGACCCAGTACTTC. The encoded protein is CASSWTSGRRETQYF.